These 2 T cell receptor beta chains originate from one sample sequenced in a study of T cells in women clearing cervical HPV infection. The repertoire was sequenced with immunoSEQ multiplex PCR; TCRdb's copy has only in-frame clones and lacks some. This listing includes roughly 20,000 clones. Sequencing was carried out using blood buffy coat. The receptors shown here come from a woman aged 18 to 69 with a cervical HPV16 infection that either progressed to CIN3+ or cleared (not recorded which).

With respect to this clone: The sequence runs out 3 residues before the end of the CDR3; the remainder is reconstructed from the germline J gene. The chain is built from TRBV2 and TRBJ1-1; maybe TRBD1 (5 bases). This CDR3 region has 12 residues. Germline CDR1 and CDR2: SNHLY and FYNNEI. Trimming removed 2 bases at V and 5 bases at J, with 6 bases between. CDR3 sequence: CASSERGTEAFF. The part of the CDR3 DNA that was read is TGTGCCAGCAGTGAACGGGGGACTGAA.

Regarding this clone: The observed sequence ends 3 residues before the CDR3 terminus, with the missing tail filled in from the germline J gene. The chain recombines TRBV12-3 or TRBV12-4 with TRBJ2-2, with 11 bases aligning to TRBD1. The CDR3 runs to 16 residues. The junction had 10 bases not matched to a gene; V was cut back by 6 bases and J by 7 bases. The CDR3 bases that were read are TGTGCCAGCAGCAAGGACAGGGGGCTTAAGAGCGGGGAG. The encoded protein is CASSKDRGLKSGE. The CDR3, in full, reads CASSKDRGLKSGELFF.